This T cell receptor beta chain was retrieved from a study of T cells in Graves' hyperthyroidism and ophthalmopathy. About the research overall: Initial diagnosis, before any treatment, was when peripheral blood was collected.

The CDR3 is made up of 18 amino acids. The V gene end was trimmed by 1 base and the J gene end by 1 base; junction bases not matched to a gene: 8. Germline CDR1 SGHVS, CDR2 FQNEAQ. Diagnoses were established using clinical symptoms, serum thyroxine and TRAb, thyroid ultrasound and orbital computed tomography. Study-level results: Blood samples included most of the expanded thyroid clonotypes exceeding 0.001.

Using RNA transcripts as the source, TCR beta CDR3 regions were amplified. Carried out on the TCR CDR3, a first-round RT-PCR used the HTBI primer set. TCRdb re-derived calls from the multiplex PCR reads in MiXCR, one entry per CDR3 protein. The profile shows about 350,000 distinct CDR3 sequences, approximately 14% of them singletons. About this clonotype: The antigen remains undetermined.

The TCR originated in a woman aged 40 to 55 with Graves' ophthalmopathy. The J gene is TRBJ2-1, the V gene TRBV7-8; 9 nucleotides align to TRBD2. The sample consisted of blood. The DNA of the CDR3 is TGTGCCAGCAGCTTAGTGTTGGTAGCGGGAGCATCCTACAATGAGCAGTTCTTC. Its protein product is CASSLVLVAGASYNEQFF.